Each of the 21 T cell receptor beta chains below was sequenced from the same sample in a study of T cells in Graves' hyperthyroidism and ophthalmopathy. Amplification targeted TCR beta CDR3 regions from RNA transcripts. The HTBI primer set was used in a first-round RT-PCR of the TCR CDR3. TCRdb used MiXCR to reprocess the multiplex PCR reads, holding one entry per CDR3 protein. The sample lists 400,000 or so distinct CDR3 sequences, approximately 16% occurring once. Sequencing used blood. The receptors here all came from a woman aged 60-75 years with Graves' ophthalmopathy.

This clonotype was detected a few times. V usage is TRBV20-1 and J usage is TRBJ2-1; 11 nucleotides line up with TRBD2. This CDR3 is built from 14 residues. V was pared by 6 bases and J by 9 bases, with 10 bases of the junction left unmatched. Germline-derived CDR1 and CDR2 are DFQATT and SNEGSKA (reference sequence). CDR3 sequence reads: CSASLAGGPGEQFF. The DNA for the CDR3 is TGCAGTGCGTCCTTAGCGGGAGGGCCGGGTGAGCAGTTCTTC.

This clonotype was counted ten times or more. This CDR3 reads CASSQSTGTGVNQPQHF. The CDR3 DNA sequence: TGTGCCAGCAGCCAGTCGACCGGGACAGGGGTGAATCAGCCCCAGCATTTT. The J gene is TRBJ1-5, the V gene TRBV14; the match to TRBD1 covers 10 bases. The CDR3 spans 17 residues. Germline trimming cut 3 bases from V and 4 bases from J; bases unmatched to any gene: 9. Germline V gene data show CDR1 as SGHDN and CDR2 as FVKESK.

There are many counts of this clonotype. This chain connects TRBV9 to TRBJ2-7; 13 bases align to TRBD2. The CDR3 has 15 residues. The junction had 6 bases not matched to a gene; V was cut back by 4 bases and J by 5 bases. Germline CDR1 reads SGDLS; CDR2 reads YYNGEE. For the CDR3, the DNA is TGTGCCAGCAGCCCAAGGGGACTAGCGGGAAACGAGCAGTACTTC. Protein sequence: CASSPRGLAGNEQYF.

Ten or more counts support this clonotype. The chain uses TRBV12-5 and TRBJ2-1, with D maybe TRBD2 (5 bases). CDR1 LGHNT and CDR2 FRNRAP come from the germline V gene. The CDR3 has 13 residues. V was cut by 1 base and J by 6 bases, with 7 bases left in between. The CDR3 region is CASGLAEVNEQFF. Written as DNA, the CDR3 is TGTGCTAGTGGTTTGGCGGAGGTCAATGAGCAGTTCTTC.

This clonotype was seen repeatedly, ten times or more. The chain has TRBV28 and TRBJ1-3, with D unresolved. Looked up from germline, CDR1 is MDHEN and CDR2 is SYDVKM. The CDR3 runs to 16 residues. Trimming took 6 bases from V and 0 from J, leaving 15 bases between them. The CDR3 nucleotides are TGTGCCAGCAGACTCCCTCCGGGCCGCTCTGGAAACACCATATATTTT. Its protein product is CASRLPPGRSGNTIYF.

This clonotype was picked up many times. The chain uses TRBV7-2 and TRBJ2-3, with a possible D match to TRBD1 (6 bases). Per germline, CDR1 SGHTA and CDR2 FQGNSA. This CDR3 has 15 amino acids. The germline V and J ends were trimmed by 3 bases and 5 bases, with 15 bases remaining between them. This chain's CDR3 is CASSLFQGLGDTQYF. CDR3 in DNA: TGTGCCAGCAGCTTGTTCCAGGGGCTTGGAGATACGCAGTATTTT.

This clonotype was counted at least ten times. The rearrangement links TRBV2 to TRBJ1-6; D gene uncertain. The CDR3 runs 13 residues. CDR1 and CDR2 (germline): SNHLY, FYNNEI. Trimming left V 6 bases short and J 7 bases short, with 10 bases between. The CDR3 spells CASRMTENSPLHF. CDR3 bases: TGTGCCAGCAGAATGACTGAAAATTCACCCCTCCACTTT.

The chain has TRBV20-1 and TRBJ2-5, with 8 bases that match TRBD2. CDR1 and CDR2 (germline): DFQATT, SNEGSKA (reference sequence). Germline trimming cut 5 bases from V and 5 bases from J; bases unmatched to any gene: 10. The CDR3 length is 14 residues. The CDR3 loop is CSAFDGGGVETQYF. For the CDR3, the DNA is TGCAGTGCTTTCGACGGGGGGGGAGTGGAGACCCAGTACTTC.

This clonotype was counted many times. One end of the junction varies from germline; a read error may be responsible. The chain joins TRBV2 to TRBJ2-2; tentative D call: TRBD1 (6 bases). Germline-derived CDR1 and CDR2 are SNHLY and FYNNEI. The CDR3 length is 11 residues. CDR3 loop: CASIGPGVLFF. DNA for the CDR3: TGTGCCAGCATAGGCCCAGGGGTGCTGTTTTTT.

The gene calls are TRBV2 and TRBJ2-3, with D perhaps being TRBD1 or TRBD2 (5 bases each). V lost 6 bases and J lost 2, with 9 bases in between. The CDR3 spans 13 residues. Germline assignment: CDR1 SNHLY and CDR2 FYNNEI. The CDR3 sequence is CASRRDPTDTQYF. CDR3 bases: TGTGCCAGCAGGAGGGACCCCACAGATACGCAGTATTTT.

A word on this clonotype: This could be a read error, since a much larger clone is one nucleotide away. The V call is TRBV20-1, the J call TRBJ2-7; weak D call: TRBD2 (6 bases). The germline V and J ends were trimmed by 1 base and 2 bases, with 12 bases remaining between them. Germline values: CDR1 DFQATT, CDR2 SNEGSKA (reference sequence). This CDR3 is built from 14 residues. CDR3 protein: CSARADRGAYEQYF. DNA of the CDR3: TGCAGTGCTAGAGCTGATCGCGGGGCCTACGAGCAGTACTTC.

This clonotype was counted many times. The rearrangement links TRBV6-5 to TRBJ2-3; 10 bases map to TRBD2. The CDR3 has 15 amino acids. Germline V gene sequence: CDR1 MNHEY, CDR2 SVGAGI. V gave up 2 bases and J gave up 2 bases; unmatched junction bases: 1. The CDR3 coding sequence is TGTGCCAGCAGTTACGGGACTAGCGACACAGATACGCAGTATTTT. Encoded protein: CASSYGTSDTDTQYF.

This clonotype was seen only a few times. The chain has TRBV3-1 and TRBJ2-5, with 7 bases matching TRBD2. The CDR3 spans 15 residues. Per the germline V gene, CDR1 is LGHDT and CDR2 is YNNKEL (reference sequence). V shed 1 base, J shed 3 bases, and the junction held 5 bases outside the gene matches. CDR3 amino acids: CASSQVGTTKETQYF. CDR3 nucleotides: TGTGCCAGCAGCCAAGTTGGGACTACTAAAGAGACCCAGTACTTC.

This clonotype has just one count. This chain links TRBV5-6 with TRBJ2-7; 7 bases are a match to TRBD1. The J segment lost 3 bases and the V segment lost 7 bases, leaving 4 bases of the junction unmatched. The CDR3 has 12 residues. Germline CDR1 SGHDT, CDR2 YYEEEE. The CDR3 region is CASRDRHYEQYF. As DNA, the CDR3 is TGTGCCAGCCGGGACAGACACTACGAGCAGTACTTC. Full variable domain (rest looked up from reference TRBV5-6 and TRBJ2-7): DAGVTQSPTHLIKTRGQQVTLRCSPKSGHDTVSWYQQALGQGPQFIFQYYEEEERQRGNFPDRFSGHQFPNYSSELNVNALLLGDSALYLCASRDRHYEQYFGPGTRLTVT.

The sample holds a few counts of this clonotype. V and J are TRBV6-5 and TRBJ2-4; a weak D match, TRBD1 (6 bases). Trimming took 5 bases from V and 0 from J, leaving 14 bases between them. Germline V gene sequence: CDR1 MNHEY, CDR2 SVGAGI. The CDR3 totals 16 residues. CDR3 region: CASSKGDNLAKNIQYF. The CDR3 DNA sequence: TGTGCCAGCAGTAAGGGGGACAACTTAGCCAAAAACATTCAGTACTTC.

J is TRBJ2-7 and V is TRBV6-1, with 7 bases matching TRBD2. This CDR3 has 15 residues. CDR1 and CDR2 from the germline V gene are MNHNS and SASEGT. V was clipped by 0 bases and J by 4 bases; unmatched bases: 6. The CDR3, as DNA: TGTGCCAGCAGTGAAGCCGCGGGAGAGGTATACGAGCAGTACTTC. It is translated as CASSEAAGEVYEQYF.

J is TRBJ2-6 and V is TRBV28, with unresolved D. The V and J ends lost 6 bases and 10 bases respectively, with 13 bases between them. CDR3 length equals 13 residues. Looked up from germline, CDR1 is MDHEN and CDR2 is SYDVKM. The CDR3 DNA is TGTGCCAGCAGCGCGCCGGACGCGAACGTCCTGACTTTC. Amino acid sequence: CASSAPDANVLTF.

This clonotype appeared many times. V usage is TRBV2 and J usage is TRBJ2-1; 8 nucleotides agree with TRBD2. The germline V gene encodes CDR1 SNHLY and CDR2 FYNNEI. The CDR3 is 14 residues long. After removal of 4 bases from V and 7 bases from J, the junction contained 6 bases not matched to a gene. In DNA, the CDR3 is TGTGCCAGCAGTGCGGGAGGGCCGGTAAATGAGCAGTTCTTC. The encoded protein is CASSAGGPVNEQFF.

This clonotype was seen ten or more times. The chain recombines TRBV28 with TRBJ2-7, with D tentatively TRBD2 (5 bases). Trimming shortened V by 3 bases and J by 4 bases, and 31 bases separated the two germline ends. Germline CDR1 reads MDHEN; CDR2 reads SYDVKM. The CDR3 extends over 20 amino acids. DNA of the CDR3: TGTGCCAGCAGTTTCCCCCGAGTGGGCGGAGGCCATAGCCGATCTTACGAGCAGTACTTC. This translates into CASSFPRVGGGHSRSYEQYF.

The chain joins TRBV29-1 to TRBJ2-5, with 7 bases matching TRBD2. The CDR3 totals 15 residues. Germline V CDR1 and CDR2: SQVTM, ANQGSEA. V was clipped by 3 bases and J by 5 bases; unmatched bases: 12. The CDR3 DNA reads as TGCAGCGTTGAGTTAGCTAGCGGCACCCGGGAGACCCAGTACTTC. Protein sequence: CSVELASGTRETQYF.

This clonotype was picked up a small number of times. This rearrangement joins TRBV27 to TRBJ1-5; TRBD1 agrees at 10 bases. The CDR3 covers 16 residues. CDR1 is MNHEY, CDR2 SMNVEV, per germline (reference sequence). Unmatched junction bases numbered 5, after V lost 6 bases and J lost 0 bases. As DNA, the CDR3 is TGTGCCAGCAGCCCCGGGACAGGGGTTAGCAATCAGCCCCAGCATTTT. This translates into CASSPGTGVSNQPQHF.